The 20 T cell receptor beta chains below were found in one sample sequenced in a study of T cell responses to AZD1222 COVID-19 vaccine (dated by TCRdb to the early 2020s). Read against the paper, the sample's time point label means: about 28 days (+/-7) after the second vaccine dose. Library generation was performed with the immunoSEQ multiplex PCR assay. Held by TCRdb, this immuneACCESS table contains in-frame sequences only and omits some clones. Under half of the omission traces to an unresolved V gene where checked; the cause of the rest is unknown. The sample includes some 84,000 clones, with 87% observed a single time. The top ten constitute about 9.9% of the sample. The starting material was peripheral blood, obtained 28 days after the second AZD1222 dose. These receptors were taken from an adult who received the AZD1222 COVID-19 vaccine.

The chain is built from TRBV11-2 and TRBJ2-3; TRBD2 agrees at 8 bases. This CDR3 has 16 residues. After removal of 2 bases from V and 1 base from J, the junction contained 5 bases not matched to a gene. In germline, CDR1 is SGHAT, CDR2 FQNNGV. CDR3 residues: CASSLFRGGGTDTQYF. CDR3 in DNA: TGTGCCAGCAGCTTATTCCGGGGGGGCGGCACAGATACGCAGTATTTT.

This chain links TRBV11-1 with TRBJ1-2, with D perhaps TRBD1 (6 bases). V was clipped by 4 bases and J by 8 bases, with 14 bases between them. CDR1 is SGHAT, CDR2 FQDESV, per germline (reference sequence). The CDR3 is made up of 13 amino acids. The CDR3 region is CASSSQGSQGYTF. For the CDR3, the DNA is TGTGCCAGCAGCTCACAGGGCTCCCAGGGCTACACCTTC.

CDR3: CASSSGMGGSYGDYGYTF. DNA of the CDR3: TGCGCCAGCAGCTCCGGTATGGGGGGCTCGTACGGTGACTATGGCTACACCTTC. The chain carries TRBV5-1 and TRBJ1-2; D may be TRBD1 (6 bases). The CDR3 consists of 18 residues. The V and J ends lost 3 bases and 3 bases respectively, with 24 bases between them. Germline lookup yields CDR1 SGHRS and CDR2 YFSETQ.

V usage is TRBV27 and J usage is TRBJ1-2; possibly TRBD1 for D (5 bases). The CDR3 spans 12 residues. V lost 8 bases, J lost 4 bases, and 11 bases lay in between. CDR1 and CDR2 from the germline V gene are MNHEY and SMNVEV (reference sequence). Written as DNA, the CDR3 is TGTGCCAGCGCAGGGTCTGGCTATGGCTACACCTTC. This encodes CASAGSGYGYTF.

V usage is TRBV7-2 and J usage is TRBJ1-4; no clear D gene. The germline CDR1 and CDR2 sequences are SGHTA and FQGNSA. This CDR3 has 14 amino acids. V lost 5 bases and J lost 8, with 15 bases in between. The CDR3 DNA follows: TGTGCCAGCAGCGAAGACAATGGGCACGAAAAACTGTTTTTT. Its protein is CASSEDNGHEKLFF.

The gene calls are TRBV5-1 and TRBJ1-6; 7 bases agree with TRBD1. The CDR3 runs 15 residues. Losses at the gene ends were 5 bases for V and 7 bases for J; bases not matched to a gene: 9. Germline V gene sequence: CDR1 SGHRS, CDR2 YFSETQ. The CDR3 bases are TGCGCCAGCAGTCGGGCCGGGACAGAAAATTCACCCCTCCACTTT. It translates to CASSRAGTENSPLHF.

This rearrangement joins TRBV9 to TRBJ1-1, with D unresolved. From germline, CDR1 is SGDLS and CDR2 YYNGEE. The CDR3 is made up of 13 amino acids. With 6 bases removed from V and 0 bases from J, the gap between germline ends came to 9 bases. CDR3 nucleotide sequence: TGTGCCAGCACTGCAGCCATGAACACTGAAGCTTTCTTT. Translating it yields CASTAAMNTEAFF.

This clone has just one count. This CDR3 reads CATAGGAQYNEQFF. In DNA form, the CDR3 reads TGTGCCACCGCAGGGGGGGCGCAATACAATGAGCAGTTCTTC. This sequence joins TRBV7-2 and TRBJ2-1, with D possibly called TRBD1 or TRBD2 (7 bases each). V was trimmed by 10 bases and J by 4 bases, leaving 17 bases between them. This CDR3 has 14 residues. CDR1 is SGHTA and CDR2 is FQGNSA in the germline V gene.

This clone was counted a single time. The V gene is TRBV7-2, the J gene TRBJ1-4; perhaps TRBD1 as D (5 bases). Trimming removed 6 bases from V and 3 bases from J, with 11 bases in between. This CDR3 region has 14 residues. CDR1 and CDR2 (germline): SGHTA, FQGNSA. The CDR3 is CASRPGSSNEKLFF. The CDR3 nucleotides are TGTGCCAGCAGACCAGGGAGTTCTAATGAAAAACTGTTTTTT. Variable domain in full (rest from reference TRBV7-2 and TRBJ1-4): GAGVSQSPSNKVTEKGKDVELRCDPISGHTALYWYRQSLGQGLEFLIYFQGNSAPDKSGLPSDRFSAERTGGSVSTLTIQRTQQEDSAVYLCASRPGSSNEKLFFGSGTQLSVL.

The V and J genes are TRBV11-1 and TRBJ1-1; D possibly corresponds to TRBD1 (5 bases). Per the germline V gene, CDR1 is SGHAT and CDR2 is FQDESV (reference sequence). The CDR3 has 14 residues. V was cut by 5 bases and J by 3 bases, with 13 bases left in between. Here the CDR3 reads CASSHGGGYTEAFF. The DNA for the CDR3 is TGTGCCAGCAGCCATGGTGGGGGGTACACTGAAGCTTTCTTT.

Remarks on this clone: This may be a read error, as it is one base from a much larger clone. CDR3 sequence: CASSLGQGDYGYTF. The CDR3 DNA follows: TGTGCCAGCAGCTTAGGACAGGGGGACTATGGCTACACCTTC. V is TRBV13 and J is TRBJ1-2; 8 nucleotides match TRBD1. Germline V gives CDR1 PRHDT, CDR2 FYEKMQ (reference sequence). The ends lost 0 bases at V and 3 bases at J; junction bases unmatched: 0. This CDR3 has 14 amino acids.

Remarks on this clone: Additional DNA sequences in this sample encode the identical CDR3. The gene calls are TRBV3-1 (or the pseudogene TRBV3-2) and TRBJ2-7; no definite D call. The CDR3 is made up of 12 amino acids. Trimming took 2 bases from V and 4 from J, leaving 6 bases between them. CDR1 and CDR2 (germline): LGHDT, YNNKEL (reference sequence). This CDR3 is CASSQRDYEQYF. The CDR3 region has the DNA TGTGCCAGCAGCCAACGTGATTACGAGCAGTACTTC.

This clone was counted once. This chain connects TRBV18 to TRBJ1-4; possibly TRBD1 for D (6 bases). Germline V gene data show CDR1 as KGHSH and CDR2 as LQKENI. Between the trimmed V and J ends, which lost 2 bases and 7 bases, there was a span of 11 bases. The CDR3 runs 14 residues. The CDR3 DNA is TGTGCCAGCTCACCAGGGGGCGCCTCTGAAAAACTGTTTTTT. Translated: CASSPGGASEKLFF.

The gene calls are TRBV6-5 and TRBJ1-1; 7 nucleotides agree with TRBD1. The CDR3 loop spans 13 amino acids. V trimming: 8 bases; J trimming: 1 base; junction bases outside the gene matches: 4. From germline, CDR1 is MNHEY and CDR2 SVGAGI. This CDR3 reads CASYRGGNTEAFF. DNA of the CDR3: TGTGCCAGCTACAGGGGAGGGAACACTGAAGCTTTCTTT.

The chain is built from TRBV28 and TRBJ1-2; D unclear. V dropped 8 bases and J dropped 2 bases, with 12 bases sitting between them. This CDR3 region has 13 residues. Germline V gives CDR1 MDHEN, CDR2 SYDVKM. The CDR3 DNA follows: TGTGCCAGCGGATCGGACGGAAACTATGGCTACACCTTC. It specifies CASGSDGNYGYTF.

The V and J genes are TRBV28 and TRBJ2-5, with D perhaps TRBD1 or TRBD2 (6 bases each). V shed 6 bases and J shed 5 bases, with 19 bases lying between them. CDR3 size: 15 residues. Germline V gene sequence: CDR1 MDHEN, CDR2 SYDVKM. CDR3 amino acids: CASRFAGGGYETQYF. The CDR3 DNA reads as TGTGCCAGCAGATTTGCTGGAGGGGGTTATGAGACCCAGTACTTC. The variable domain in full, completed from reference TRBV28 and TRBJ2-5, reads DVKVTQSSRYLVKRTGEKVFLECVQDMDHENMFWYRQDPGLGLRLIYFSYDVKMKEKGDIPEGYSVSREKKERFSLILESASTNQTSMYLCASRFAGGGYETQYFGPGTRLLVL.

The rearrangement joins TRBV12-5 to TRBJ2-2; 7 bases align to TRBD2. The germline CDR1 and CDR2 sequences are LGHNT and FRNRAP. This CDR3 is built from 18 residues. V was pared by 0 bases and J by 6 bases, with 13 bases of the junction left unmatched. CDR3: CASGLVGSSGFNPGELFF. The CDR3 bases are TGTGCTAGTGGTTTGGTGGGGAGTAGCGGGTTTAATCCCGGGGAGCTGTTTTTT.

The chain uses TRBV28 and TRBJ1-2; 10 bases line up with TRBD1. The CDR3 is 13 residues long. Germline V gene sequence: CDR1 MDHEN, CDR2 SYDVKM. V lost 6 bases, J lost 7 bases, and 5 bases stayed unmatched. The CDR3 DNA reads as TGTGCCAGCAGCTGGGACAGGGGAATTGGCTACACCTTC. It encodes CASSWDRGIGYTF.

The chain joins TRBV5-1 to TRBJ2-7; TRBD1 matches 9 bases. The J segment lost 7 bases and the V segment lost 5 bases, leaving 4 bases of the junction unmatched. CDR1 SGHRS and CDR2 YFSETQ come from the germline V gene. The CDR3 totals 12 residues. Written as DNA, the CDR3 is TGCGCCAGCAGTTGGGACAGGGATGAGCAGTACTTC. Amino acid sequence: CASSWDRDEQYF.

This sequence joins TRBV6-6 and TRBJ1-2; 7 nucleotides match TRBD1. Germline lookup yields CDR1 MNHNY and CDR2 SVGAGI (reference sequence). There are 13 residues in the CDR3. V shed 4 bases, J shed 8 bases, and the junction held 7 bases outside the gene matches. CDR3 amino acids: CASSSGDRGGYTF. CDR3 bases: TGTGCCAGCAGTTCAGGGGACAGAGGAGGCTACACCTTC.